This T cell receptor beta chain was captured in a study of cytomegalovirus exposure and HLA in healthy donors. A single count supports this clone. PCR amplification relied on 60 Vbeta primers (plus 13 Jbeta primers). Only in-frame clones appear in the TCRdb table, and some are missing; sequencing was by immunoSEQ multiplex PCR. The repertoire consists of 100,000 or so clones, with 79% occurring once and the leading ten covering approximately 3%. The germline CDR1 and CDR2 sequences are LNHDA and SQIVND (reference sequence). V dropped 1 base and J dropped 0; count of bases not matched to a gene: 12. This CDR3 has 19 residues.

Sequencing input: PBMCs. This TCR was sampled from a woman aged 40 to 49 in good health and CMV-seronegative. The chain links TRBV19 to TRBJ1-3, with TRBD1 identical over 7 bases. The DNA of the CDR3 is TGTGCCAGTAGTATAGCGGGGACAGATTTCCTCTACTCTGGAAACACCATATATTTT. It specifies CASSIAGTDFLYSGNTIYF.